The source of this T cell receptor (beta chain) is a study of blood T cell repertoires in COVID-19. Here immunoSEQ multiplex PCR was the method, and the copy in TCRdb shows in-frame clones only, minus some. This table holds under 100,000 clones, about 87% found once. The sample comprised peripheral blood. The sequence derives from a human donor in a cohort sampled during active COVID-19.

CDR3 region: CSVLDSNYGYTF. The CDR3 DNA reads TGCAGCGTCCTGGACAGTAACTATGGCTACACCTTC. The chain couples TRBV29-1 to TRBJ1-2, with D tentatively TRBD1 (6 bases). Trimming took off 6 bases at V and 1 base at J, with 9 bases between the two ends. The CDR3 has 12 amino acids. Germline lookup yields CDR1 SQVTM and CDR2 ANQGSEA.